These T cell receptor beta chains were read from a single sample in a study of cytomegalovirus exposure and HLA in healthy donors. TCRdb's table, derived via immunoSEQ multiplex PCR, lists solely in-frame clones and lacks some. The sample lists more than 55,000 clones; 80% were seen once. The sample consisted of PBMCs. The receptors were gathered from a woman in her 40s in good health and CMV-seronegative. The CDR3 runs from the conserved cysteine through the conserved F or W. The D gene is left open where the match is weak. Rows may omit the clone size; those that give it use once, few, many or a size class.

NA	TRBJ2-1	18	TRBD2	TRBV4-2	TGTGCCAGCAGCCAAGATCTCCCCCTAGCGGGAGTACGGAATGAGCAGTTCTTC	CASSQDLPLAGVRNEQFF
few	TRBJ2-3	17	TRBD2	TRBV5-6	TGTGCCAGCAGCTTATGGCTAGCGGGAGATCTCACAGATACGCAGTATTTT	CASSLWLAGDLTDTQYF
NA	TRBJ1-2	17	TRBD1	TRBV9	TGTGCCAGCAGCCCCCGGGCCGGGACAGGGGGTCACTATGGCTACACCTTC	CASSPRAGTGGHYGYTF
NA	TRBJ2-7	16	TRBD2	TRBV7-2	TGTGCCAGCAGCTTGCCCGTGGGACTAGAGGATTACGAGCAGTACTTC	CASSLPVGLEDYEQYF
NA	TRBJ1-5	13	TRBD1	TRBV2	TGTGCCAGTGCAGGGGGCGCGGAGCAGCCCCAGCATTTT	CASAGGAEQPQHF
NA	TRBJ2-1	16	TRBD1	TRBV28	TGTGCCAGCAGACCCACAGGGGTTAGCTCCCACAATGAGCAGTTCTTC	CASRPTGVSSHNEQFF
NA	TRBJ2-3	15	NA	TRBV5-1	TGCGCCAGCAGCTTGGCCTCGGGAGTTACAGATACGCAGTATTTT	CASSLASGVTDTQYF
NA	TRBJ2-1	14	TRBD1	TRBV4-1	TGCGCCAGCAGCCAGGGACAGGGACTAAATGAGCAGTTCTTC	CASSQGQGLNEQFF
NA	TRBJ2-7	15	TRBD1	TRBV6-1	TGTGCCAGCAGTGAAGCTGTGACAGGGGATGGCGAGCAGTACTTC	CASSEAVTGDGEQYF
NA	TRBJ2-1	15	NA	TRBV7-2	TGTGCCAGCAGCTTTGGTGGGAGCTCCTACAATGAGCAGTTCTTC	CASSFGGSSYNEQFF
NA	TRBJ2-7	13	TRBD2	TRBV28	TGTGCCAGCAGCCACCCGATTGCGGGAGGGCAGTACTTC	CASSHPIAGGQYF
NA	TRBJ2-5	12	TRBD2	TRBV10-3	TGTGCCACCGCTAGCGGCCAAGAGACCCAGTACTTC	CATASGQETQYF
NA	TRBJ2-1	18	TRBD2	TRBV19	TGTGCCAGTAGCGGGGGTACTAGCGGGACCTCATTTTACAATGAGCAGTTCTTC	CASSGGTSGTSFYNEQFF
once	TRBJ2-5	16	TRBD1	TRBV28	TGTGCCAGCAGTTTGGCGGCCAACAGGGGGCGAGAGACCCAGTACTTC	CASSLAANRGRETQYF
NA	TRBJ1-4	11	NA	TRBV20-1	TGCAGTGCTAGAGATCAGGAAAAACTGTTTTTT	CSARDQEKLFF
few	TRBJ2-1	16	TRBD2	TRBV7-9	TGTGCCAGCAGCTTCCCAAGCGGGATTAGCTCCAATGAGCAGTTCTTC	CASSFPSGISSNEQFF
once	TRBJ1-3	13	NA	TRBV28	TGTGCCACCCTAGGAAACCGTGGAAACACCATATATTTT	CATLGNRGNTIYF
NA	TRBJ1-2	13	TRBD1	TRBV27	TGTGCCAGCAGACGACAGGGGGCCCTAGGCTACACCTTC	CASRRQGALGYTF
once	TRBJ1-3	15	NA	TRBV6-5	TGTGCCAGCAGCGAATCCCAGGGATCTGGAAACACCATATATTTT	CASSESQGSGNTIYF
NA	TRBJ2-7	15	TRBD2	TRBV27	TGTGCCAGCAGTTTAGGGTCCGGGACTAGCTACGAGCAGTACTTC	CASSLGSGTSYEQYF
NA	TRBJ1-1	12	NA	TRBV19	TGTGCCACCTCCTGGGGGGACACTGAAGCTTTCTTT	CATSWGDTEAFF
NA	TRBJ2-7	15	TRBD1	TRBV14	TGTGCCAGCAGCCAATCCGGGACAGGTTACTACGAGCAGTACTTC	CASSQSGTGYYEQYF
NA	TRBJ1-2	14	NA	TRBV14	TGTGCCAGCAGCCAAGATAGCGAAAACTATGGCTACACCTTC	CASSQDSENYGYTF
NA	TRBJ1-2	14	NA	TRBV29-1	TGCAGCGTTGAAGACAGGGGAGATAACTATGGCTACACCTTC	CSVEDRGDNYGYTF
NA	TRBJ2-5	15	NA	TRBV4-3	TGCGCCAGCAGCCCGGAGGAGGGTCAGGGGGGGACCCAGTACTTC	CASSPEEGQGGTQYF
NA	TRBJ2-1	16	TRBD2	TRBV5-1	TGCGCCAGCAGCCCGGGGACTAGCGGGAGGGCCGGTGAGCAGTTCTTC	CASSPGTSGRAGEQFF